This record concerns one T cell receptor beta chain sequence. Its cognate antigen is unknown. Here immunoSEQ multiplex PCR was the method, and the copy in TCRdb shows in-frame clones only, minus some. Of about 56,000 clones detected, around 90% appear once; the ten largest clones hold roughly 0.39%. V gave up 3 bases and J gave up 0 bases; unmatched junction bases: 1. Germline values: CDR1 SGHRS, CDR2 YFSETQ. The CDR3 spans 14 residues. This record comes from a study of CD4 T cells in relation to SARS-CoV-2 and coronaviruses. Study-level information: Of the patients, under 10 were male, a few female, two Hispanic.

Study results and caveats: In around 60% of donors, memory CD4+ clonotypes crossrecognized SARS-CoV-2 and at least one common cold coronavirus spike.

Sequencing was done on a sample of naive CD4+ T cells from PBMCs. Subset: naive CD4+ T cells isolated by negative enrichment. V usage is TRBV5-1 and J usage is TRBJ1-1; TRBD1 aligns across 8 bases. This clonotype was obtained from an adult with COVID-19. Written as DNA, the CDR3 is TGCGCCAGCAGCTGGGGACAGGTGAACACTGAAGCTTTCTTT. Protein product: CASSWGQVNTEAFF. Variable domain in full (rest from reference TRBV5-1 and TRBJ1-1): KAGVTQTPRYLIKTRGQQVTLSCSPISGHRSVSWYQQTPGQGLQFLFEYFSETQRNKGNFPGRFSGRQFSNSRSEMNVSTLELGDSALYLCASSWGQVNTEAFFGQGTRLTVV.